The entry below describes one T cell receptor beta chain. Its antigen is as yet unknown. The source of the sample is a study of graft-versus-host responses after intestinal transplantation. Across the study: Transplants given to recipients were multivisceral, liver-intestinal, or isolated intestinal.

Broader study findings: Recipient marrow held GvH clones, some first seen in ileum or blood.

The V gene's germline CDR1 is SGHTA and CDR2 FQGTGA. CDR3 size: 14 residues. The J segment lost 3 bases and the V segment lost 1 base, leaving 2 bases of the junction unmatched. Libraries were prepared by immunoSEQ multiplex PCR; TCRdb keeps only in-frame clonotypes and omits some of them. The table has over 1,300 clones, around nine tenths seen once. V usage is TRBV7-3 and J usage is TRBJ2-7; 8 bases match TRBD1. The sample here was PBMCs, taken 32 to 35 days after intestinal transplant. The TCR originated in a human patient who received an intestinal transplant, so some T cells may come from the graft donor. The CDR3 sequence is CASSLMDRDYEQYF. The CDR3 DNA follows: TGTGCCAGCAGCTTAATGGACAGGGACTACGAGCAGTACTTC.